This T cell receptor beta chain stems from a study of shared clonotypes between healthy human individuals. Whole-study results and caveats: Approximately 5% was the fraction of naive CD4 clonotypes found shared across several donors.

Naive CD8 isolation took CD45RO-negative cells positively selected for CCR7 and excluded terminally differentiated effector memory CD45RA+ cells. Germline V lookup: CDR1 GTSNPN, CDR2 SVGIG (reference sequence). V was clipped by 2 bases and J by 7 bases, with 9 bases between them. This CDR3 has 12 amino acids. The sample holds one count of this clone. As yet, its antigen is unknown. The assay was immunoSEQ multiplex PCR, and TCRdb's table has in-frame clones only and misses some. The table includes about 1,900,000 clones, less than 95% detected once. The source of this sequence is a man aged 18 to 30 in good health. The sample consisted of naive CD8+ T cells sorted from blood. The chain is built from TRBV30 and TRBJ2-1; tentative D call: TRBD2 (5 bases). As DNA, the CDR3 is TGTGCCTGGAGTTGGGAGTCGAATGAGCAGTTCTTC. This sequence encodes CAWSWESNEQFF.